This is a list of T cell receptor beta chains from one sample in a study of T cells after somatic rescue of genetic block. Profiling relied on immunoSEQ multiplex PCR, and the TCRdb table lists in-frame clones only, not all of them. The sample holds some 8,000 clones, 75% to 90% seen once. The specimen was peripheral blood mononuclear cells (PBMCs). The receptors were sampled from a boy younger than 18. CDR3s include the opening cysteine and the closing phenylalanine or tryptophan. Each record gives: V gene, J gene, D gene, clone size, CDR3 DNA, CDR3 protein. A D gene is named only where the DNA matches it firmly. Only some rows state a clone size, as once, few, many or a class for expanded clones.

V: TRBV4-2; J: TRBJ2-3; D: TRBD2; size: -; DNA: TGTGCCAGCAGCCAAGTTGGGGCGGGGGGGAGCACAGATACGCAGTATTTT; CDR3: CASSQVGAGGSTDTQYF
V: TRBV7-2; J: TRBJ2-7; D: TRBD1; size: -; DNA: TGTGCCAGCAGTTTCTCCGGGACAGGGGGGCCCCTCGAGCAGTACTTC; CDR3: CASSFSGTGGPLEQYF
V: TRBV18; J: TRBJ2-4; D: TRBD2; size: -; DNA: TGTGCCAGCTCATCACGACTAGCGGGAGGGCTAGCCAAAAACATTCAGTACTTC; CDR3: CASSSRLAGGLAKNIQYF
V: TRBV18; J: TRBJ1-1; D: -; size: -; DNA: TGTGCCAGCTCACTAAACCCGGGACACTTGAACACTGAAGCTTTCTTT; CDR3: CASSLNPGHLNTEAFF
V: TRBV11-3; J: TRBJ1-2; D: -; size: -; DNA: TGTGCCAGCAGCTTAGATGGGACCGTCCATGGCTACACCTTC; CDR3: CASSLDGTVHGYTF
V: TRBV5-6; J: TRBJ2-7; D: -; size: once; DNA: TGTGCCAGCAGCTTGACTACAGTGGGCTCCTACGAGCAGTACTTC; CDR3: CASSLTTVGSYEQYF
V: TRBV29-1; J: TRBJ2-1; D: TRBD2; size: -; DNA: TGCAGCGCTGAGGTAGCGGGGGGACCGAATGAGCAGTTCTTC; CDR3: CSAEVAGGPNEQFF
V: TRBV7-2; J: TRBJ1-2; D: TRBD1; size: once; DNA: TGTGCCAGCAGCTTCGCCAGGACAGGGGTCGGGGACTATGGCTACACCTTC; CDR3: CASSFARTGVGDYGYTF
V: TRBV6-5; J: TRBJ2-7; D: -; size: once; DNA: TGTGCCAGCAGCCCGTCCTCCGGCTCCTACGAGCAGTACTTC; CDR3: CASSPSSGSYEQYF
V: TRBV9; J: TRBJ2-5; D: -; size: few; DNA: TGTGCCAGCAGCGTAGGCCCTCAACGGGGAGAGACCCAGTACTTC; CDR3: CASSVGPQRGETQYF
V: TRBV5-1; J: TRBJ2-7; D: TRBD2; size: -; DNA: TGCGCCAGCAGCCCCGGACTAGCGGGAGTTAAAGAGCAGTACTTC; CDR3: CASSPGLAGVKEQYF
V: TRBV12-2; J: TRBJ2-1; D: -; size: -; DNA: TGTGCAAGTCGCTCGGAAGAGAACCGGGCCCACGGTGGGGGGCCCTACGGTGAGCAGTTCTTC; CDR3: CASRSEENRAHGGGPYGEQFF
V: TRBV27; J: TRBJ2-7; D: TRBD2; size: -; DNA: TGTGCCAGCATCCCACTAGGTGGCGGGAGATCCGAGCAGTACTTC; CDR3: CASIPLGGGRSEQYF
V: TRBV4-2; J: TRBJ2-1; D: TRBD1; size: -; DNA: TGTGCCAGCAGTCGACAGGGGTTTGATGAGCAGTTCTTC; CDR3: CASSRQGFDEQFF
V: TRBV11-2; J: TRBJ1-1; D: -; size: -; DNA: TGTGCCAGCAGCTTAGTACCCGGGAGTAAAGCTTTCTTT; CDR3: CASSLVPGSKAFF
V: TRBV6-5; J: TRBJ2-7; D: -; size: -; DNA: TGTGCCAGCAGGCCCCATCAAGTAGTCTCCTACGAGCAGTACTTC; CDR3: CASRPHQVVSYEQYF
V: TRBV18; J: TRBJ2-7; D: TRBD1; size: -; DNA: TGTGCCAGCTCAACCACGACAGGGGGAGAGCAGTACTTC; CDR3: CASSTTTGGEQYF
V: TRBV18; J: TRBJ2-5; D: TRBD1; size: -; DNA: TGTGCCAGCTCACCCCCGGACAGGGAGGAGACCCAGTACTTC; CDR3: CASSPPDREETQYF
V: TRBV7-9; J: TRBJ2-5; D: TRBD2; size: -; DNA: TGTGCCAGCAGCTTATCCTCGGCTAGCGGGGGTTGGGAGACCCAGTACTTC; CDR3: CASSLSSASGGWETQYF
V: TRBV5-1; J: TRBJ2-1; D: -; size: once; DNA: TGCGCCAGCAGCTTGGTGACCCCTTCCTACAATGAGCAGTTCTTC; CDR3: CASSLVTPSYNEQFF
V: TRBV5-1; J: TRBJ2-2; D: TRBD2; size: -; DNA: TGCGCCAGCAGCTCTGTCGGACTAGCGTATACCGGGGAGCTGTTTTTT; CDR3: CASSSVGLAYTGELFF
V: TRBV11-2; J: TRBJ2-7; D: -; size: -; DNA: TGTGCCAGCAGCTTAGCCAGCTGGGGCGAGCAGTACTTC; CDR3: CASSLASWGEQYF
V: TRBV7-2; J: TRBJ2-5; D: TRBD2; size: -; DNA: TGTGCCAGCAGCTTAGCGACTCTAGCGGGAGGGCCTGAGGTAGAGACCCAGTACTTC; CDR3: CASSLATLAGGPEVETQYF
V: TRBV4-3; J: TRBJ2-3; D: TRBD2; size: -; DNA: TGCGCCAGCAGCCAAGGACTAGCGGGAGGGCTTGGCACAGATACGCAGTATTTT; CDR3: CASSQGLAGGLGTDTQYF
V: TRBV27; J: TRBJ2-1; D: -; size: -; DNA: TGTGCCAGCAGTTTGCGGGGGCATGAGCAGTTCTTC; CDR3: CASSLRGHEQFF
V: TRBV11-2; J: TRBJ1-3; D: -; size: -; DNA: TGTGCCAGCAGCGACCCCACGATAGACTCTGGAAACACCATATATTTT; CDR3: CASSDPTIDSGNTIYF
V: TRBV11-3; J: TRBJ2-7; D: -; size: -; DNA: TGTGCCAGCACCCAAGGGTACGAGCAGTACTTC; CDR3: CASTQGYEQYF
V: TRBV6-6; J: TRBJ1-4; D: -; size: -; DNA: TGTGCCAGCAGTTACCGCCAGCTGGGGGGCTATCTGTTTTTT; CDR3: CASSYRQLGGYLFF
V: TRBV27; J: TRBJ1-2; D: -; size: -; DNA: TGTGCCAGCAGTTTGGGGGTGTCCTATGGCTACACCTTC; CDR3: CASSLGVSYGYTF
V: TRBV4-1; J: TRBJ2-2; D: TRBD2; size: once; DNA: TGCGCCAGCAGCCAAGTGTTAGCGGGTCAAACCGGGGAGCTGTTTTTT; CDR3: CASSQVLAGQTGELFF
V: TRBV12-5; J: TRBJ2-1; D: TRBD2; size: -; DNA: TGTGCTAGTGGCCTCACTAGCGGGTATCATGTTGAGCAGTTCTTC; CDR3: CASGLTSGYHVEQFF
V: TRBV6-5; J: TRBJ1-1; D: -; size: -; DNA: TGTGCCAGCAGTTACGGGGGGCTTGAAGCTTTCTTT; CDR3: CASSYGGLEAFF
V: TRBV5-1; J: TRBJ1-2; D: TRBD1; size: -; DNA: TGCGCCAGCAGTTTCAACAGGGGAACTAACTATGGCTACACCTTC; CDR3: CASSFNRGTNYGYTF
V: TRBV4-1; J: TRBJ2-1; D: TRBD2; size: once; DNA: TGCGCCAGCAGCCAAGAAGGGCTAGCGGGGGCAAATGAGCAGTTCTTC; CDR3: CASSQEGLAGANEQFF
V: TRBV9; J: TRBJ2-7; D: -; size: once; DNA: TGTGCCAGCAGCGTCAGGGAGAGCGAGCAGTACTTC; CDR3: CASSVRESEQYF
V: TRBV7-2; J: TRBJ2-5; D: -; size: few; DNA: TGTGCCAGCAGCTTAAGGGACACCGAAGAGACCCAGTACTTC; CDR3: CASSLRDTEETQYF
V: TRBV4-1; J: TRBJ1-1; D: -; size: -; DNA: TGCGCCAGCAGCCAGGAAAGAGTGTACACTGAAGCTTTCTTT; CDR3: CASSQERVYTEAFF
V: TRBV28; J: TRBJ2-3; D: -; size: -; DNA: TGTGCCAGCAGTTTATTATGGGACAGCACAGATACGCAGTATTTT; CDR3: CASSLLWDSTDTQYF
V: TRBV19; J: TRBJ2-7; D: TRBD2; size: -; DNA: TGTGCCAGTAGTCCCCTAGCGGGGCCCTCCTACGAGCAGTACTTC; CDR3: CASSPLAGPSYEQYF
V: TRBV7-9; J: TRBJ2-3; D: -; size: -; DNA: TGTGCCAGCAGCTTAGTAACGGTCACGCAGTATTTT; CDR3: CASSLVTVTQYF
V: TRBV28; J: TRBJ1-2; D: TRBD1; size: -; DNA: TGTGCCAGCAGTCGGACAGGGCACTATGGCTACACCTTC; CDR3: CASSRTGHYGYTF
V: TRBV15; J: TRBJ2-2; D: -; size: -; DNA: TGTGCCACCAGCCAGGGTACGAACACCGGGGAGCTGTTTTTT; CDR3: CATSQGTNTGELFF
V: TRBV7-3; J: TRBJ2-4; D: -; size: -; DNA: TGTGCCAGCAGCTTAATGGTTGGGGCGGACATTCAGTACTTC; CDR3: CASSLMVGADIQYF
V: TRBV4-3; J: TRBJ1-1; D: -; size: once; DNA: TGCGCCAGCAGCCAAGATCCCCTTGGGGCCAATATGAACACTGAAGCTTTCTTT; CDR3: CASSQDPLGANMNTEAFF
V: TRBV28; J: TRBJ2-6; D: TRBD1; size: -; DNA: TGTGCCAGCAGCTGGGACAGGGTCGACGACAACGTCCTGACTTTC; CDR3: CASSWDRVDDNVLTF
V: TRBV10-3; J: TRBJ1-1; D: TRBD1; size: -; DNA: TGTGCCATCAGTGAGTCAGGGGGCGGCACTGAAGCTTTCTTT; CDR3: CAISESGGGTEAFF
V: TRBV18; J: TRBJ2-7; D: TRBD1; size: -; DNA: TGTGCCAGCTCACAGGGACAGCACGAGCAGTACTTC; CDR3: CASSQGQHEQYF
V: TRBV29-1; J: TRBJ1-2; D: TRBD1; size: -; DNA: TGCAGCGTTGAAGCGACAGGGTTGGGAGGCTACACCTTC; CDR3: CSVEATGLGGYTF
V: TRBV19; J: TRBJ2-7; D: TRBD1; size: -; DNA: TGTGCCAGTAGTTCGTCCACGACAGGGTACGAGCAGTACTTC; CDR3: CASSSSTTGYEQYF
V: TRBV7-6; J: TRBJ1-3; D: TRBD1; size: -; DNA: TGTGCCAGCAGCTTAAGGCGGGACAGCTCTGGAAACACCATATATTTT; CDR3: CASSLRRDSSGNTIYF
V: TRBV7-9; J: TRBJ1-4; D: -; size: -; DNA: TGTGCCAGCAGCTTAGGTCTCCGTGAAGCGGAAAAACTGTTTTTT; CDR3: CASSLGLREAEKLFF
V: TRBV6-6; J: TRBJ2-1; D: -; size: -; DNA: TGTGCCAGCAGTTACAAAGGGGCTTATGGGGATGAGCAGTTCTTC; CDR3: CASSYKGAYGDEQFF
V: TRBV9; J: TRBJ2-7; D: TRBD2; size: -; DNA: TGTGCCAGCAGTCCGAAAGCGGGGGATACCTACGAGCAGTACTTC; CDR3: CASSPKAGDTYEQYF
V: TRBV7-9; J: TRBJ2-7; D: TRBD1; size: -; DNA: TGTGCCAGCAGCCTCCGGGACAGGGTCGAGCAGTACTTC; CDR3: CASSLRDRVEQYF
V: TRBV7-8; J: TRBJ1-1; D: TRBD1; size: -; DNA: TGTGCCAGCGCCTCAGGGGGCCTGAACACTGAAGCTTTCTTT; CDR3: CASASGGLNTEAFF
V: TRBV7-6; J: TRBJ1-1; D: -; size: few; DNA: TGTGCCAGCAGCTTAGCGCCTCAGGGGTCCACTGAAGCTTTCTTT; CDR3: CASSLAPQGSTEAFF
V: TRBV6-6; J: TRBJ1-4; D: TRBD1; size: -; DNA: TGTGCCAGCAGTTACCCGGGACAGGGGAATGAAAAACTGTTTTTT; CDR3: CASSYPGQGNEKLFF